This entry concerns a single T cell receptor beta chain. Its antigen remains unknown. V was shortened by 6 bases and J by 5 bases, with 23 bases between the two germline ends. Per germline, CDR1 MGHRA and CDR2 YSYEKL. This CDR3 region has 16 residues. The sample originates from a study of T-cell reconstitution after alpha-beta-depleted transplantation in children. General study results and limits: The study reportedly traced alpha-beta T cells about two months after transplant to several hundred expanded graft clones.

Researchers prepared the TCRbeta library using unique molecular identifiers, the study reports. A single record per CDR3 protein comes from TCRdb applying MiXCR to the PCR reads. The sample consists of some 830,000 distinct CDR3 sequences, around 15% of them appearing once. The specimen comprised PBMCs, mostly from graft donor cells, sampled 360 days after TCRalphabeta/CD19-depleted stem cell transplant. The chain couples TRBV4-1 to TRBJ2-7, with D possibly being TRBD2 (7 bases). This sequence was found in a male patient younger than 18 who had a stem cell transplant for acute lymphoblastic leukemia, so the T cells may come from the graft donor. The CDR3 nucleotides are TGCGCCAGCAGTCCACGGGGGGCGGGCGGCGGCGACGAGCAGTACTTC. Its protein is CASSPRGAGGGDEQYF.